This T cell receptor (beta chain) was obtained from a study of cytomegalovirus exposure and HLA in healthy donors. Study-wide findings and caveats: Some V segments (TRBV6-2 and TRBV6-3 among them) were excluded as indistinguishable.

Notes on this clone: Its antigen is not known.

CDR3 length: 16 amino acids. With 3 bases removed from V and 1 base from J, the gap between germline ends came to 15 bases. CDR1 is MGHDK, CDR2 SYGVNS, per germline. The PCR was carried out with 60 Vbeta primers and 13 Jbeta primers. The table came from immunoSEQ multiplex PCR; TCRdb's copy has only in-frame clones and leaves some out. Altogether 150,000 to 180,000 clones are present, approximately 80% being singletons, with the ten largest covering 9.5% to 15%. The receptor's source is a young man in good health and CMV-seropositive. The rearrangement joins TRBV25-1 to TRBJ1-1; possibly TRBD1 for D (6 bases). Sequenced sample: PBMCs. The CDR3 protein is CASSDPRGHQNTEAFF. CDR3 sequence (DNA): TGTGCCAGCAGTGATCCTAGGGGACATCAGAACACTGAAGCTTTCTTT.